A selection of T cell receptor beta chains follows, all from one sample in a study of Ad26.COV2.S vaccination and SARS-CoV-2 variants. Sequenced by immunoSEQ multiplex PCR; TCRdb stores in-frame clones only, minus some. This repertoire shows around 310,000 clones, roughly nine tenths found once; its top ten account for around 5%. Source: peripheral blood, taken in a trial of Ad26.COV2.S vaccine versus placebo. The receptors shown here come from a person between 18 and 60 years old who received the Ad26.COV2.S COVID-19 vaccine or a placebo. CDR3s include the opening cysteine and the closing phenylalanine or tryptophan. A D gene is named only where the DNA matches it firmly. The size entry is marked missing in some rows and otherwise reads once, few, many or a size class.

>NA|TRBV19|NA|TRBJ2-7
CASSPSQGGYEQYF
TGTGCCAGTAGTCCGTCCCAGGGTGGTTACGAGCAGTACTTC
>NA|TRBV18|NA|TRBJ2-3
CASSPWTAGFDTQYF
TGTGCCAGCTCACCGTGGACAGCCGGGTTTGATACGCAGTATTTT
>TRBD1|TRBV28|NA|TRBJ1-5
CASSLMPGGSNQPQHF
TGTGCCAGCAGTTTAATGCCAGGGGGAAGCAATCAGCCCCAGCATTTT
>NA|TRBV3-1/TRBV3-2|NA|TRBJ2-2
CASSQDAGNTGELFF
TGTGCCAGCAGCCAAGATGCGGGGAACACCGGGGAGCTGTTTTTT
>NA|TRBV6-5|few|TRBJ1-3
CASSYTLSGAGNTIYF
TGTGCCAGCAGTTACACTCTCTCAGGGGCTGGAAACACCATATATTTT
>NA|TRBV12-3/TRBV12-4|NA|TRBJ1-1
CASSFSGTTEAFF
TGTGCCAGCAGTTTTTCAGGGACCACTGAAGCTTTCTTT
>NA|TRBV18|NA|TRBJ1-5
CASSPGPHSNQPQHF
TGTGCCAGCTCACCAGGGCCCCATAGCAATCAGCCCCAGCATTTT
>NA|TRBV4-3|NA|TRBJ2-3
CASSQVMHSSEDTQYF
TGCGCCAGCAGCCAAGTGATGCACTCTAGCGAAGATACGCAGTATTTT
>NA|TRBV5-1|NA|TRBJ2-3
CASSLGPTDTQYF
TGCGCCAGCAGCCTTGGACCCACAGATACGCAGTATTTT
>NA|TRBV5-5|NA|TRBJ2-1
CASSLRPPASQGNEQFF
TGTGCCAGCAGCTTGCGCCCACCGGCCAGTCAGGGCAATGAGCAGTTCTTC
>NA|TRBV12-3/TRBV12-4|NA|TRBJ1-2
CASSSWGYGYTF
TGTGCCAGCAGTTCGTGGGGATACGGCTACACCTTC